Listed below are T cell receptor beta chains from one sample, sequenced in a study of cytomegalovirus exposure and HLA in healthy donors. Only in-frame clones appear in the TCRdb table, and some are missing; sequencing was by immunoSEQ multiplex PCR. The sample includes about 120,000 clones, 75% to 85% of them seen just once. Material for sequencing was PBMCs. Receptor source: a young man in good health and CMV-seronegative. Each CDR3 is given with its conserved first and last residue. A D gene is named only where the DNA matches it firmly.

V: TRBV7-9
D: -
CDR3: CSSSFPNQPQHF

V: TRBV28
D: -
CDR3: CASSYLRRASGNTIYF

V: TRBV18
D: -
CDR3: CASSPSLVGSSYEQYF

V: TRBV9
D: -
CDR3: CASSPRSGRHPYNEQFF

V: TRBV30
D: -
CDR3: CAWSLNSPLHF

V: TRBV19
D: -
CDR3: CASSIASVDTQYF

V: TRBV5-1
D: TRBD1
CDR3: CASHRTGGTGELFF

V: TRBV10-1
D: TRBD1
CDR3: CASSTSTGFETQYF

V: TRBV6-5
D: -
CDR3: CATQTAYEQYF

V: TRBV6-5
D: TRBD2
CDR3: CASSLGLAVTQETQYF

V: TRBV7-8
D: -
CDR3: CASSAHVIKEIQYF

V: TRBV13
D: -
CDR3: CASSLGQGHGYTF

V: TRBV27
D: TRBD1
CDR3: CASSLSSSGGTGGYTF

V: TRBV6-9
D: -
CDR3: CASSYPGKEKKGNQPQHF

V: TRBV7-2
D: TRBD1
CDR3: CASSLAGQGGQPQHF

V: TRBV6-5
D: TRBD1
CDR3: CASSPRDRGPNEQYF

V: TRBV2
D: -
CDR3: CASSEARWEGAEQPQHF

V: TRBV9
D: TRBD2
CDR3: CASSSSPGGTQYF

V: TRBV6-5
D: TRBD1
CDR3: CATMNQGAVAFF

V: TRBV6-6
D: -
CDR3: CASALAASETQYF

V: TRBV6-4
D: -
CDR3: CASSSGSYNEQFF

V: TRBV2
D: -
CDR3: CASSGGPANYGYTF

V: TRBV7-8
D: TRBD1
CDR3: CASSGGDRRWVAGPQHF

V: TRBV5-1
D: TRBD1
CDR3: CASSEGTEGFEGYTF

V: TRBV27
D: TRBD2
CDR3: CASSLRDPPSRVGRDEQFF

V: TRBV5-8
D: -
CDR3: CASSLVNYETQYF

V: TRBV5-1
D: -
CDR3: CASSLGGSVDTQYF

V: TRBV9
D: TRBD1
CDR3: CASSARTGNGYTF